This T cell receptor (beta chain) was documented in a study of human T cells and chemical hapten exposure. As for the study in general: The study lasted around 22 weeks, and patients were dosed weekly with diphenylcyclopropenone on the scalp throughout.

The germline V gene encodes CDR1 LGHNA and CDR2 YNFKEQ. V was clipped by 3 bases and J by 8 bases, with 11 bases between them. There are 14 residues in the CDR3. As to time point: patch test 3, about 24 weeks after DPC sensitization. Treatment: therapeutic diphenylcyclopropenone sensitization with weekly scalp DPC. Blood collection happened ahead of applying each patch test. Attachment of unique molecular identifiers to individual cDNA molecules was performed in the library. Authors' data handling: Per-sample TCR counts ranged from about 23,224 to 690,600, median 95,638. One entry per CDR3 protein, called by TCRdb with MiXCR from the RACE reads. The V and J calls follow TCRdb's processing rather than the paper's. The data hold 120,000 or so distinct CDR3 sequences, with 11% observed a single time.

The clonotype originates from a woman in her forties or fifties with alopecia areata. Some clones in this sample may be carry-over from other donors' samples. The material sequenced was whole blood, taken in connection with sensitization to the hapten diphenylcyclopropenone (DPC). The V call is TRBV4-2, the J call TRBJ1-6; no reliable D call. CDR3 in DNA: TGTGCCAGCAGCCACCCCGGGAGGGATTCACCCCTCCACTTT. Its protein product is CASSHPGRDSPLHF.